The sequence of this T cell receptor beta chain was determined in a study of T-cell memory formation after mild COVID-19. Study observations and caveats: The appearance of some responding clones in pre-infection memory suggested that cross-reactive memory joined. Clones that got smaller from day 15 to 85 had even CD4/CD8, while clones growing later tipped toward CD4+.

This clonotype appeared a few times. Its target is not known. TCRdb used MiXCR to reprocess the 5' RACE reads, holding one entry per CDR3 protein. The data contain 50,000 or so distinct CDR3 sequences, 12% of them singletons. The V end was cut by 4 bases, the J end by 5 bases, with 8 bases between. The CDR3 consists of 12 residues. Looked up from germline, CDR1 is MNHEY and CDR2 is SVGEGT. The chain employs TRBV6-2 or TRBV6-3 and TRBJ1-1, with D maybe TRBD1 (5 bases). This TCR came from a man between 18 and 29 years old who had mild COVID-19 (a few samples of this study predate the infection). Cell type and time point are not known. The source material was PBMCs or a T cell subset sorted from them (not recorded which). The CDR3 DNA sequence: TGTGCCAGCAGTTTCAGGGTTACTGAAGCTTTCTTT. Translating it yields CASSFRVTEAFF.